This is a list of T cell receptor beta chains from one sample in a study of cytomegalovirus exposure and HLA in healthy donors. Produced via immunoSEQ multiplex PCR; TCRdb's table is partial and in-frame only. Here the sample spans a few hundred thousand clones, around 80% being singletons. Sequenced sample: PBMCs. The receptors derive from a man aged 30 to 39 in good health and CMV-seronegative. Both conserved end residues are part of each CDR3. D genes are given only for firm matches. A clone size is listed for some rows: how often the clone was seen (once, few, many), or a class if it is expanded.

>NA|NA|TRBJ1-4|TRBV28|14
CASSLGRRNEKLFF
TGTGCCAGCAGTTTGGGCCGCCGTAATGAAAAACTGTTTTTT
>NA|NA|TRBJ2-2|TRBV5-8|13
CASSPGGTGELFF
TGTGCCAGCAGCCCTGGAGGGACCGGGGAGCTGTTTTTT
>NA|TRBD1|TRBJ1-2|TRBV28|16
CASSPPGQGAGYGYTF
TGTGCCAGCAGTCCCCCCGGACAGGGGGCTGGCTACGGCTACACCTTC
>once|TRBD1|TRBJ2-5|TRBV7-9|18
CASSGTPDGQGARETQYF
TGTGCCAGCAGCGGCACGCCTGACGGACAGGGGGCGCGGGAGACCCAGTACTTC
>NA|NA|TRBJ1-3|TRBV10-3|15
CAISGGDNSGNTIYF
TGTGCCATCAGTGGGGGCGACAACTCTGGAAACACCATATATTTT
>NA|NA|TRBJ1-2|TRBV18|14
CASSPGTVSYGYTF
TGTGCCAGCTCACCAGGCACAGTCTCCTATGGCTACACCTTC
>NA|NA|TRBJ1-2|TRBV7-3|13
CASSLGRFSGYTF
TGTGCCAGCAGCTTAGGCAGGTTTTCGGGCTACACCTTC
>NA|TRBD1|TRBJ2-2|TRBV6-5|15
CASTETGVNTGELFF
TGTGCCAGCACCGAGACAGGGGTCAACACCGGGGAGCTGTTTTTT
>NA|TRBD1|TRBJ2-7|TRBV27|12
CASSPTGYEQYF
TGTGCCAGCAGTCCGACAGGGTACGAGCAGTACTTC
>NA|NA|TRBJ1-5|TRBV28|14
CASSLVGPNQPQHF
TGTGCCAGCAGTTTAGTGGGGCCCAATCAGCCCCAGCATTTT
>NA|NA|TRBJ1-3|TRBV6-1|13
CASGGSGRNTIYF
TGTGCCAGCGGAGGGTCGGGGAGAAACACCATATATTTT
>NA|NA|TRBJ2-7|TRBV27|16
CASSLSMDSLFYEQYF
TGTGCCAGCAGTTTATCGATGGACAGTCTCTTCTACGAGCAGTACTTC
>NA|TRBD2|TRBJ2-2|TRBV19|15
CASSLAGSLVGELFF
TGTGCCAGTTCGCTAGCGGGGAGTCTTGTCGGGGAGCTGTTTTTT
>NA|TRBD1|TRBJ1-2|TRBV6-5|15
CASSSERTGNYGYTF
TGTGCCAGCAGTTCCGAGCGGACAGGGAACTATGGCTACACCTTC
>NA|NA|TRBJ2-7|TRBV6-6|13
CASRGGASYEQYF
TGTGCCAGCAGGGGGGGGGCCTCCTACGAGCAGTACTTC
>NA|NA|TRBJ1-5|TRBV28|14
CASSRTAIGQPQHF
TGTGCCAGCAGCAGAACAGCTATCGGTCAGCCCCAGCATTTT
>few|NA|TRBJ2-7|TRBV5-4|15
CASSFGREISYEQYF
TGTGCCAGCAGCTTTGGACGGGAGATCTCCTACGAGCAGTACTTC
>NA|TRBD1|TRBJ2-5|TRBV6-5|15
CASSPGQGRQETQYF
TGTGCCAGCAGTCCAGGACAGGGGAGGCAAGAGACCCAGTACTTC
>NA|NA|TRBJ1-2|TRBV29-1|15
CSVTLRGGAGYGYTF
TGCAGCGTTACCCTAAGGGGGGGGGCGGGCTATGGCTACACCTTC
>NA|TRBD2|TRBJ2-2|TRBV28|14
CASRPTSNTGELFF
TGTGCCAGCAGGCCGACTAGCAACACCGGGGAGCTGTTTTTT
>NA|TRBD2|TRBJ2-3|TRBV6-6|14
CASIGGGSTDTQYF
TGTGCCAGCATCGGCGGGGGGAGCACAGATACGCAGTATTTT
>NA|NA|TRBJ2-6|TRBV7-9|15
CASSPRQAGANVLTF
TGTGCCAGCAGCCCTAGACAGGCTGGGGCCAACGTCCTGACTTTC
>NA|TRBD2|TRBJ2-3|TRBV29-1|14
CSVATSGEADTQYF
TGCAGCGTCGCGACTAGCGGGGAGGCAGATACGCAGTATTTT
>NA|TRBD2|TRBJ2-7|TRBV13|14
CASTAGLAPYEQYF
TGTGCCAGCACCGCGGGACTAGCTCCCTACGAGCAGTACTTC
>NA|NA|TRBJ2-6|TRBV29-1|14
CSVAGSSGASVLTF
TGCAGCGTCGCCGGGAGCTCTGGGGCCAGCGTCCTGACTTTC
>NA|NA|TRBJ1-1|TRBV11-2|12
CASSLSGYEAFF
TGTGCCAGCAGCTTATCGGGGTACGAAGCTTTCTTT
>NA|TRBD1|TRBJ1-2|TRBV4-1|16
CASSQIRTGGPYGYTF
TGCGCCAGCAGCCAGATTCGGACAGGGGGCCCCTATGGCTACACCTTC
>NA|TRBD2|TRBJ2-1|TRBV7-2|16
CASSPISGGSYNEQFF
TGTGCCAGCAGCCCTATAAGCGGGGGGTCCTACAATGAGCAGTTCTTC
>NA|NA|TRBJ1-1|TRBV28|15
CASRRQVGGSTEAFF
TGTGCCAGCAGGAGACAGGTGGGGGGGTCGACTGAAGCTTTCTTT
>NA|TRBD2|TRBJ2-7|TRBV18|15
CASSPLGRGTVEQYF
TGTGCCAGCTCACCATTGGGGCGGGGGACCGTGGAGCAGTACTTC
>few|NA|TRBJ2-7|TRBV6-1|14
CASSEGAVSYEQYF
TGTGCCAGCAGTGAAGGGGCAGTGAGCTACGAGCAGTACTTC
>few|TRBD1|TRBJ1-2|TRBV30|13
CAWTIGTGGGYTF
TGTGCCTGGACCATCGGGACAGGAGGCGGCTACACCTTC
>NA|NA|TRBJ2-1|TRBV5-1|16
CASSSGGGKPYNEQFF
TGCGCCAGCAGCTCTGGCGGGGGCAAACCTTACAATGAGCAGTTCTTC
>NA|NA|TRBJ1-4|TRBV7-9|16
CASSPPMGQQNEKLFF
TGTGCCAGCAGCCCCCCAATGGGCCAACAGAATGAAAAACTGTTTTTT
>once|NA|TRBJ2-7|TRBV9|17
CASSVGGLAVHSYEQYF
TGTGCCAGCAGCGTAGGGGGCTTGGCAGTCCACTCCTACGAGCAGTACTTC
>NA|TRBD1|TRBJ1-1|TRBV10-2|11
CASRGQGEAFF
TGCGCCAGCAGGGGACAGGGAGAAGCTTTCTTT
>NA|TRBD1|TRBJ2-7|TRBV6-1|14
CASTMGQGPYEQYF
TGTGCCAGCACGATGGGACAGGGACCCTACGAGCAGTACTTC
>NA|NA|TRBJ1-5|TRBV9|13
CASSPSIGRPQHF
TGTGCCAGCAGCCCCAGTATTGGGAGACCCCAGCATTTT
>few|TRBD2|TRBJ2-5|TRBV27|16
CASRKGIAGAKETQYF
TGTGCCAGCAGAAAGGGGATAGCGGGGGCCAAAGAGACCCAGTACTTC
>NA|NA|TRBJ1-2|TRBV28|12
CASGGGSYGYTF
TGTGCCAGCGGGGGGGGTTCCTATGGCTACACCTTC
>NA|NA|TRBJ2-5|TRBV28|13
CASSPAGTETQYF
TGTGCCAGCAGTCCCGCGGGGACGGAGACCCAGTACTTC
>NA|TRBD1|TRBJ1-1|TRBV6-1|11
CASSETGDAFF
TGTGCCAGCAGTGAAACAGGGGACGCTTTCTTT
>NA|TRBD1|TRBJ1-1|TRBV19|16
CASSPYPPRGDTEAFF
TGTGCCAGTAGTCCATATCCCCCCAGGGGGGACACTGAAGCTTTCTTT
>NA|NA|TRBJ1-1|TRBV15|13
CATSIRGNTEAFF
TGTGCCACCAGCATCAGGGGGAACACTGAAGCTTTCTTT
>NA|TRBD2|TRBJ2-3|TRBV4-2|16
CASSLRLAGGPGTQYF
TGTGCCAGCAGCCTTAGACTAGCGGGGGGGCCCGGTACGCAGTATTTT
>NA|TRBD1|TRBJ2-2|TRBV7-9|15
CASSSDREDAGELFF
TGTGCCAGCAGCAGCGACAGGGAAGACGCCGGGGAGCTGTTTTTT
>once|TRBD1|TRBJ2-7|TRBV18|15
CASSPRDRANHEQYF
TGTGCCAGCTCACCCCGGGACAGGGCTAACCACGAGCAGTACTTC
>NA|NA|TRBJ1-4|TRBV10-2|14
CASKWNRRDEKLFF
TGCGCCTCAAAGTGGAATAGGCGGGATGAAAAACTGTTTTTT
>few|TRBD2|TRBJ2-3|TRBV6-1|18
CASSEPGLAGGGTDTQYF
TGTGCCAGCAGTGAGCCGGGACTAGCGGGGGGTGGGACAGATACGCAGTATTTT
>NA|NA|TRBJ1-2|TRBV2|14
CASSEIGRNYGYTF
TGTGCCAGCAGTGAAATAGGCAGGAACTATGGCTACACCTTC
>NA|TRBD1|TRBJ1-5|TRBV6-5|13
CASSRAGQGAQHF
TGTGCCAGCAGTAGGGCCGGACAGGGGGCCCAGCATTTT
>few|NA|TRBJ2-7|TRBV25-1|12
CASSDRGYEQYF
TGTGCCAGCAGTGACAGGGGTTACGAGCAGTACTTC
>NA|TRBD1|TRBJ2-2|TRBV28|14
CASSSTGWDGELFF
TGTGCCAGCAGTTCGACAGGGTGGGACGGGGAGCTGTTTTTT
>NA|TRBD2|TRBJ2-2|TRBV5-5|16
CASSLDGRGSTGELFF
TGTGCCAGCAGCTTGGATGGGCGGGGGAGCACCGGGGAGCTGTTTTTT